These 25 T cell receptor beta chains were all obtained from the same sample, sequenced in a study of Graves' ophthalmopathy and Graves' hyperthyroidism. The sequenced template was RNA, covering the TCR beta CDR3 region. HTBI primers were employed in first-round RT-PCR, then a second-round multiplex PCR followed. A single record per CDR3 protein comes from TCRdb applying MiXCR to the multiplex PCR reads. The sample gives hundreds of thousands of distinct CDR3 sequences, approximately 39% of which show up once; over 2.5% is in the top ten. Source material: peripheral blood. Source of these receptors: an adult man with Graves' ophthalmopathy.

This clonotype appeared a few times. The rearrangement links TRBV6-6 to TRBJ2-5, with TRBD2 matching over 8 bases. Germline V gene sequence: CDR1 MNHNY, CDR2 SVGAGI (reference sequence). J lost 0 bases, V lost 4 bases, and 10 bases had no gene match. This CDR3 has 17 residues. The CDR3 region is CASSFLSSGDDQETQYF. The CDR3 nucleotides read TGTGCCAGCAGTTTTCTTAGTAGCGGGGATGACCAAGAGACCCAGTACTTC.

Worth noting for this clonotype: This may be a read error, as it is one base from a much larger clone. The gene calls are TRBV11-1 and TRBJ1-5; 7 nucleotides line up with TRBD1. Germline loops: CDR1 SGHAT, CDR2 FQDESV (reference sequence). CDR3 size: 16 residues. J was trimmed by 3 bases and V by 2 bases; bases with no gene match: 7. The CDR3 here is CASSLRTGTVNQPQHF. Here the CDR3 DNA reads TGTGCCAGCAGCTTAAGGACCGGGACAGTCAATCAGCCCCAGCATTTT.

This clonotype was seen at least ten times. The chain couples TRBV10-3 to TRBJ2-3; D ambiguous. With 10 bases removed from V and 4 bases from J, the gap between germline ends came to 15 bases. The CDR3 totals 13 residues. CDR1 and CDR2 (germline): ENHRY, SYGVKD. The CDR3 spells CATTPNIADTQYF. The DNA for the CDR3 is TGTGCCACCACCCCAAACATAGCAGATACGCAGTATTTT.

This chain joins TRBV2 and TRBJ1-5, with D possibly matching TRBD1 (5 bases). V was pared by 4 bases and J by 6 bases, with 7 bases between. CDR1 and CDR2 (germline): SNHLY, FYNNEI. The CDR3 runs 12 residues. Here the CDR3 DNA reads TGTGCCAGCAGTGGTGGGGGTCAGCCCCAGCATTTT. Encoded protein: CASSGGGQPQHF.

A few counts support this clonotype. The chain recombines TRBV7-9 with TRBJ2-5; D gene unclear. Germline V CDR1 and CDR2: SEHNR, FQNEAQ (reference sequence). This CDR3 has 16 amino acids. V was shortened by 0 bases and J by 4 bases, with 15 bases between the two germline ends. The CDR3 DNA reads as TGTGCCAGCAGCTTAGCGCAAGGCACGCAGCGAGAGACCCAGTACTTC. Encoded protein: CASSLAQGTQRETQYF.

Turning to this clonotype: A much larger clone lies one base from this, so it may be a read error. The chain employs TRBV11-2 and TRBJ1-2; 7 bases are a match to TRBD1. The CDR3 is made up of 13 amino acids. V lost 1 base and J lost 9; bases outside the gene matches: 5. Germline CDR1 reads SGHAT; CDR2 reads FQNNGV. CDR3 region: CASSLADRVSYTF. The CDR3 nucleotides read TGTGCCAGCAGCTTAGCCGACAGGGTTAGCTACACCTTC.

This clonotype was found many times. This chain links TRBV15 with TRBJ1-2; TRBD1 aligns across 8 bases. The V gene's germline CDR1 is LNHNV and CDR2 YYDKDF (reference sequence). This CDR3 region has 12 residues. The trim removed 5 bases at V and 8 bases at J, leaving 4 bases unmatched. CDR3: CATSLQGGGYTF. CDR3 coding DNA: TGTGCCACCAGCCTACAGGGGGGCGGCTACACCTTC.

Comment on this clonotype: A single base separates this from a much larger clone, so it may be a read error. The chain uses TRBV10-3 and TRBJ1-2, with TRBD1 identical over 9 bases. Looked up from germline, CDR1 is ENHRY and CDR2 is SYGVKD. V was clipped by 10 bases and J by 7 bases; unmatched bases: 13. The CDR3 has 14 residues. The CDR3 bases are TGTGCCAGCAGGGGACAGGGAGGTGTGCGTGGCTACACCTTC. Its translation is CASRGQGGVRGYTF.

Only one count was recorded for this clonotype. A much larger clone is a single base away; this may be a read error. The chain is built from TRBV20-1 and TRBJ2-7, with D possibly TRBD1 on 5 matching bases. Germline CDR1 is DFQATT and CDR2 is SNEGSKA (reference sequence). This CDR3 comprises 14 residues. DNA for the CDR3: TGCAATGCTAGAGACAGCCAAGGGGCGTACGAGCAGTACTTC. This encodes CNARDSQGAYEQYF.

Comment on this clonotype: The junction departs from the called germline gene at one end, perhaps through a read error. The chain is built from TRBV5-5 and TRBJ1-4, with TRBD1 matching over 7 bases. Germline CDR1 is SGHKS and CDR2 is YYEKEE (reference sequence). This CDR3 comprises 13 residues. The CDR3 bases are TGTGCCAGCAGCTTTGGGACAGAGGAAAAACCGTTTTTT. Translated, it gives CASSFGTEEKPFF.

This clonotype was picked up many times. The CDR3 loop is CASIVGRNEKLFF. The CDR3 bases are TGTGCCAGCATAGTGGGGCGAAATGAAAAACTGTTTTTT. The V call is TRBV5-6, the J call TRBJ1-4, with TRBD1 as a possible D gene (5 bases). CDR3 length equals 13 residues. Germline V CDR1 and CDR2: SGHDT, YYEEEE. V shed 6 bases and J shed 5 bases, with 11 bases lying between them.

In its sample, this clonotype was seen a few times. V gene TRBV30 combines with J gene TRBJ1-6; D gene uncertain. CDR3 length: 12 residues. Germline lookup yields CDR1 GTSNPN and CDR2 SVGIG (reference sequence). V shed 2 bases and J shed 10 bases, with 9 bases lying between them. The CDR3 nucleotides are TGTGCCTGGAGTCTGGGAGGGTCACCCCTCCACTTT. Amino acids: CAWSLGGSPLHF. The variable domain in full, completed from reference TRBV30 and TRBJ1-6, reads SQTIHQWPATLVQPVGSPLSLECTVEGTSNPNLYWYRQAAGRGLQLLFYSVGIGQISSEVPQNLSASRPQDRQFILSSKKLLLSDSGFYLCAWSLGGSPLHFGNGTRLTVT.

This clonotype was recorded many times. CDR3 in amino acids: CASSQQTGQETQYF. In DNA, the CDR3 is TGCGCCAGCAGCCAGCAGACAGGACAAGAGACCCAGTACTTC. J is TRBJ2-5 and V is TRBV4-1; possible D gene TRBD1, 6 bases. The CDR3 totals 14 residues. With 3 bases removed from V and 2 bases from J, the gap between germline ends came to 10 bases. Looked up from germline, CDR1 is MGHRA and CDR2 is YSYEKL.

This clonotype was counted many times. The V call is TRBV5-5, the J call TRBJ1-1, with 7 positions matching TRBD1. Germline trimming cut 4 bases from V and 2 bases from J; bases unmatched to any gene: 11. Germline loops: CDR1 SGHKS, CDR2 YYEKEE (reference sequence). This CDR3 is built from 16 residues. The CDR3 DNA follows: TGTGCCAGCAGCCCTGGGACAGTATCCCCAAACACTGAAGCTTTCTTT. Translation: CASSPGTVSPNTEAFF.

DNA of the CDR3: TGTGCCAGCACCTTCACAGCGGGGGAGACCCAGTACTTC. Translated, it gives CASTFTAGETQYF. The V and J genes are TRBV7-2 and TRBJ2-5; TRBD2 matches at 7 bases. V gave up 7 bases and J gave up 5 bases; unmatched junction bases: 7. The CDR3 is 13 amino acids. Per the germline V gene, CDR1 is SGHTA and CDR2 is FQGNSA.

The gene calls are TRBV19 and TRBJ1-2, with 7 bases aligning to TRBD1. J was trimmed by 5 bases and V by 7 bases; bases with no gene match: 13. Germline loops: CDR1 LNHDA, CDR2 SQIVND (reference sequence). The CDR3 spans 15 residues. For the CDR3, the DNA is TGTGCCAGTACCAGATCCGGGACAGATTTTTATGGCTACACCTTC. Protein sequence: CASTRSGTDFYGYTF.

The rearrangement joins TRBV19 to TRBJ1-2; TRBD1 matches at 10 bases. The CDR3 totals 15 residues. Germline V gene sequence: CDR1 LNHDA, CDR2 SQIVND (reference sequence). Germline trimming cut 3 bases from V and 5 bases from J; bases unmatched to any gene: 6. CDR3 sequence: CASSMRGQGPYGYTF. In DNA form, the CDR3 reads TGTGCCAGTAGTATGAGGGGACAGGGGCCGTATGGCTACACCTTC.

About this clonotype: One end of the junction fails to match germline, which may point to a read error. This CDR3 reads CAIRGGAVAF. The CDR3 coding sequence is TGTGCCATCAGGGGGGGGGCTGTAGCTTTC. The chain couples TRBV10-3 to TRBJ2-6, with D perhaps TRBD2 (7 bases). Germline lookup yields CDR1 ENHRY and CDR2 SYGVKD. The CDR3 consists of 10 residues.

As concerns this clonotype: Being one base from a much bigger clone, this may be a read error. CDR3 bases: TGCGCCAGCAGCTCGTCCCTAGCGGCAGCCTACGAGCAGTACTTC. Its protein is CASSSSLAAAYEQYF. The V call is TRBV5-1, the J call TRBJ2-7, with 7 bases matching TRBD2. Germline V CDR1 and CDR2: SGHRS, YFSETQ. This CDR3 is 15 amino acids long. V trimming: 3 bases; J trimming: 2 bases; junction bases outside the gene matches: 8.

This clonotype was observed a handful of times. The chain links TRBV7-9 to TRBJ2-7; 10 nucleotides line up with TRBD2. CDR3 length equals 16 residues. With V trimmed by 1 base and J by 3 bases, 6 bases remained unmatched. Germline V gives CDR1 SEHNR, CDR2 FQNEAQ (reference sequence). In DNA form, the CDR3 reads TGTGCCAGCAGCTTAGTTAGCGGGAGGATTAACTACGAGCAGTACTTC. It is translated as CASSLVSGRINYEQYF. The complete variable domain, with remaining parts taken from reference TRBV7-9 and TRBJ2-7, reads DTGVSQNPRHKITKRGQNVTFRCDPISEHNRLYWYRQTLGQGPEFLTYFQNEAQLEKSRLLSDRFSAERPKGSFSTLEIQRTEQGDSAMYLCASSLVSGRINYEQYFGPGTRLTVT.

This clonotype was picked up many times. The V call is TRBV29-1, the J call TRBJ1-5; 8 bases fit TRBD1. The junction had 5 bases not matched to a gene; V was cut back by 5 bases and J by 2 bases. This CDR3 has 14 residues. Germline V gene data show CDR1 as SQVTM and CDR2 as ANQGSEA. The DNA of the CDR3 is TGCAGCGTTAAACAGGGGGTGGGCAATCAGCCCCAGCATTTT. Its translation: CSVKQGVGNQPQHF.

This clonotype appeared many times. The chain is built from TRBV7-2 and TRBJ2-7; D unresolved. Germline-derived CDR1 and CDR2 are SGHTA and FQGNSA. V lost 0 bases and J 7 bases, leaving 22 bases between the germline ends. This CDR3 comprises 17 residues. DNA of the CDR3: TGTGCCAGCAGCTTAGCCCCACCTGGGGTTCGGGTGGCAGAGCAGTACTTC. Translation: CASSLAPPGVRVAEQYF.

Turning to this clonotype: A read error is possible here, since a much larger clone lies one base away. This rearrangement joins TRBV11-1 to TRBJ1-1, with TRBD1 matching 7 bases. From germline, CDR1 is SGHAT and CDR2 FQDESV (reference sequence). The CDR3 contains 16 residues. CDR3 sequence reads: CASSTPPGQMNTEVFF. The CDR3 DNA is TGTGCCAGCAGCACTCCCCCGGGACAGATGAACACTGAAGTTTTCTTT. Using reference TRBV11-1 and TRBJ1-1 for the parts outside the CDR3, the full variable domain is EAEVAQSPRYKITEKSQAVAFWCDPISGHATLYWYRQILGQGPELLVQFQDESVVDDSQLPKDRFSAERLKGVDSTLKIQPAELGDSAMYLCASSTPPGQMNTEVFFGQGTRLTVV.

In its sample, this clonotype was seen many times. The V gene is TRBV6-6, the J gene TRBJ1-2; TRBD1 matches at 7 bases. The CDR3 is 13 residues long. Germline values: CDR1 MNHNY, CDR2 SVGAGI (reference sequence). J was trimmed by 2 bases and V by 7 bases; bases with no gene match: 4. Written as DNA, the CDR3 is TGTGCCAGCACCCGGGGACAGAACTATGGCTACACCTTC. Amino acids: CASTRGQNYGYTF.

The chain carries TRBV10-3 and TRBJ1-5; weak D call: TRBD1 (6 bases). Trimming left V 4 bases short and J 11 bases short, with 15 bases between. There are 13 residues in the CDR3. Germline CDR1 reads ENHRY; CDR2 reads SYGVKD. The CDR3 protein is CAISASGHGAQHF. The CDR3 coding sequence is TGTGCCATCAGTGCATCGGGACATGGGGCCCAGCATTTT.